This T cell receptor (beta chain) was documented in a study of T cell changes during pregnancy in multiple sclerosis. Trimming took off 2 bases at V and 4 bases at J, with 14 bases between the two ends. The germline V gene has CDR1 SGHVS and CDR2 FQNEAQ. The CDR3 sequence is 15 residues long. Method: immunoSEQ multiplex PCR; TCRdb's copy keeps in-frame clones and lacks some. The sample lists 75,000 to 95,000 clones; 85% to 95% were seen once. The TCR was taken from a female donor with multiple sclerosis, enrolled in a pregnancy study. V usage is TRBV7-8 and J usage is TRBJ1-2; D not resolved. The input for sequencing was peripheral blood, taken before pregnancy. CDR3 DNA sequence: TGTGCCAGCAGCTTAAGTACCAGGACTATCTATGGCTACACCTTC. This gives the protein CASSLSTRTIYGYTF.